These T cell receptor beta chains were read from a single sample in a study of blood T cell repertoires in COVID-19. The data were produced by immunoSEQ multiplex PCR, yet TCRdb's version contains in-frame clones alone and is incomplete. Of about 29,000 clones in the sample, about four fifths were seen once. The sequenced sample was peripheral blood. All receptors derive from an elderly man with active COVID-19. Both conserved end residues are part of each CDR3. The D gene is left open where the match is weak. Rows give clone size only sometimes, using once, few, many, or a class for an expanded clone.

d_call clone_size j_call v_call cdr3_nt cdr3_aa
. . TRBJ2-7 TRBV4-2 TGTGCCAGCAGCCAAGAGGGGGGATACGAGCAGTACTTC CASSQEGGYEQYF
TRBD1 . TRBJ1-2 TRBV7-3 TGTGCCAGCAGCTCATCTCGGGACAGGGTTCATGGCTACACCTTC CASSSSRDRVHGYTF
TRBD2 . TRBJ2-5 TRBV23-1 TGCGCCAGCAGGCCGGGGGGGGCGAAAGAGACCCAGTACTTC CASRPGGAKETQYF
. medium-sized TRBJ2-6 TRBV30 TGTGCCTGGAGTGAGGGGATTAGCTCTGGGGCCAACGTCCTGACTTTC CAWSEGISSGANVLTF
. . TRBJ2-6 TRBV19 TGTGCCAGTAGTATAGGAGATGGTGGGGCCAACGTCCTGACTTTC CASSIGDGGANVLTF
TRBD1 . TRBJ2-2 TRBV5-1 TGCGCCAGCAGCCAAGAGGGACAGTCTAACACCGGGGAGCTGTTTTTT CASSQEGQSNTGELFF
. . TRBJ2-3 TRBV7-2 TGTGCCAGCAGCTTAGTCGTTACAGATACGCAGTATTTT CASSLVVTDTQYF
TRBD2 . TRBJ2-5 TRBV18 TGTGCCAGCTCACCACGTGGCCCGTGGCAGCGGGGAAAAGAGACCCAGTACTTC CASSPRGPWQRGKETQYF
. . TRBJ1-5 TRBV6-5 TGTGCCAGCACGAGAGGAGGAGGCAATCAGCCCCAGCATTTT CASTRGGGNQPQHF
TRBD1 . TRBJ2-5 TRBV5-1 TGCGCCAGCAGCTTGGGGGACAGATTTGAAGAGACCCAGTACTTC CASSLGDRFEETQYF
. . TRBJ1-5 TRBV19 TGTGCCAGTAGTATCGGGTGGACCCAGCATTTT CASSIGWTQHF
TRBD2 . TRBJ2-7 TRBV18 TGTGCCAGCTCACCACCGTCGGCTAGCGGGGGGTACGAGCAGTACTTC CASSPPSASGGYEQYF
TRBD1 once TRBJ1-6 TRBV4-1 TGCGCCAGCAGCCCCATAACAGACAGGGTTTCACCCCTCCACTTT CASSPITDRVSPLHF
TRBD1 . TRBJ2-3 TRBV25-1 TGTGCCAGCAGTGAATCCCTCGGACAGGGGGCAGATACGCAGTATTTT CASSESLGQGADTQYF
TRBD2 . TRBJ2-1 TRBV5-1 TGCGCCAGCAGCTTGGCCCGCGGGGGAGGTTACAATGAGCAGTTCTTC CASSLARGGGYNEQFF
. . TRBJ1-3 TRBV5-4 TGTGCCAGCAGTCCCCACGGGGTAGCGTCAGGAAACACCATATATTTT CASSPHGVASGNTIYF
TRBD2 . TRBJ2-4 TRBV5-4 TGTGCCAGCAGCCGTGTCGGGGGGTTGGGAAACATTCAGTACTTC CASSRVGGLGNIQYF